This TCR beta chain derives from a study of regulatory T cells in long-lasting Graves disease. This clonotype was observed at least ten times. Its antigen remains unidentified. At one of its ends the junction is not consistent with the germline gene, which may arise from a read error. Study results and limitations: Patients with persistent disease shared 2,741 public clonotypes, outpacing the approximately 870 shared by new patients. Study of thyroid tissue was not done, with only peripheral blood studied.

Time point specified: newly diagnosed GD, antithyroid drugs for less than 3 months. PBMC RNA served as the TCR library source. The CDR3 runs 15 residues. CDR1 is MDHEN and CDR2 is SYDVKM in the germline V gene. Libraries of TCR beta came from iRepertoire HTBI primers plus Arm-PCR of CDR3 regions. TCRdb redid the calling of the multiplex PCR reads with MiXCR, one entry per CDR3 protein. The sample lists around 400,000 distinct CDR3 sequences; 15% were seen once. The genes are TRBV28 and TRBJ1-1, with 8 positions matching TRBD1. The receptor comes from a female donor with Graves disease. The source material was peripheral blood mononuclear cells (PBMCs), sampled at new diagnosis, from a patient treated with antithyroid drugs. Here the CDR3 reads CTSSNTDRALTEAFF. DNA for the CDR3: TGTACCAGCAGCAATACGGACAGGGCACTCACTGAAGCTTTCTTT.